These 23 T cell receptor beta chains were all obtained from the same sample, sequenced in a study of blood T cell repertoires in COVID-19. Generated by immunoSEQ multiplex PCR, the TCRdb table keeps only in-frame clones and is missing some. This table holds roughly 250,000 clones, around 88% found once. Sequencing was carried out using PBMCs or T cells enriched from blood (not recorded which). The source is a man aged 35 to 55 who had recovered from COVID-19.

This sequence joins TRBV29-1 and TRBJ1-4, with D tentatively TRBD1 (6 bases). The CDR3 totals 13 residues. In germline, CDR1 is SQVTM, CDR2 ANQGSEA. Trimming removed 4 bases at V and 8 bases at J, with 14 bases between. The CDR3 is CSVARDIREKLFF. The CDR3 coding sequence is TGCAGCGTTGCCCGGGACATCCGGGAAAAACTGTTTTTT.

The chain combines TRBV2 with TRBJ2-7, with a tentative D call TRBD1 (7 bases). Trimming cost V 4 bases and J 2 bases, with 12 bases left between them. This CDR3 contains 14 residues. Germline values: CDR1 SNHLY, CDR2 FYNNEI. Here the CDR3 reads CASSVRGTAYEQYF. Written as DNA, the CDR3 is TGTGCCAGCAGTGTCCGGGGGACAGCCTACGAGCAGTACTTC.

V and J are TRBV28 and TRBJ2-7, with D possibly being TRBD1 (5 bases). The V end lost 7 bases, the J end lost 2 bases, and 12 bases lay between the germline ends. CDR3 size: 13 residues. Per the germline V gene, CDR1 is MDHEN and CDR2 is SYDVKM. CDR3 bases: TGTGCCAGCAAAAGGGGTTTACCCTACGAGCAGTACTTC. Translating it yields CASKRGLPYEQYF.

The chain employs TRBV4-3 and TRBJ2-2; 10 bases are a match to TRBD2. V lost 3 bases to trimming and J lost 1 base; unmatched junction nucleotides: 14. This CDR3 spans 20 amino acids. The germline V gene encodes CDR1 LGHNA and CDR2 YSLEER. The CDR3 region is CASSHTGLTSGIWNTGELFF. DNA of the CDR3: TGCGCCAGCAGCCATACAGGTCTTACTAGCGGGATATGGAACACCGGGGAGCTGTTTTTT.

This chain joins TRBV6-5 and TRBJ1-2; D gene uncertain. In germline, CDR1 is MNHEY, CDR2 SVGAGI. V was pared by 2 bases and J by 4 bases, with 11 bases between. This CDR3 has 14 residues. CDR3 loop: CASSYRSYRYGYTF. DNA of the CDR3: TGTGCCAGCAGTTACCGGAGTTATCGCTATGGCTACACCTTC.

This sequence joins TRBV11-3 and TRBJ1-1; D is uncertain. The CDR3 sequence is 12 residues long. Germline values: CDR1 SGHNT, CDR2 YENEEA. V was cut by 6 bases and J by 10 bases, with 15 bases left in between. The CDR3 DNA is TGTGCCAGCAGGCCAGAGGAGGGTTTAGCTTTCTTT. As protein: CASRPEEGLAFF. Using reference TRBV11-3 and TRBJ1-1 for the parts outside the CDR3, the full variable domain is EAGVVQSPRYKIIEKKQPVAFWCNPISGHNTLYWYLQNLGQGPELLIRYENEEAVDDSQLPKDRFSAERLKGVDSTLKIQPAELGDSAVYLCASRPEEGLAFFGQGTRLTVV.

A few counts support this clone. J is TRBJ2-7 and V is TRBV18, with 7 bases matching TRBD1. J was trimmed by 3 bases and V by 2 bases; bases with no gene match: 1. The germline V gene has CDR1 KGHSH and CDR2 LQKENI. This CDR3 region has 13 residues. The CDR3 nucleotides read TGTGCCAGCTCACCAGACAGGGTCTACGAGCAGTACTTC. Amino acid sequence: CASSPDRVYEQYF.

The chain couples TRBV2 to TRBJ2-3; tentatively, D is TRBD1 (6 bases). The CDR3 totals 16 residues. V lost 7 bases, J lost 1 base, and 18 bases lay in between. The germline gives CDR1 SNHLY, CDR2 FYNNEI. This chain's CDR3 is CASTPPGTPRTDTQYF. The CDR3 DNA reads TGTGCCAGCACTCCCCCCGGGACACCCCGCACAGATACGCAGTATTTT.

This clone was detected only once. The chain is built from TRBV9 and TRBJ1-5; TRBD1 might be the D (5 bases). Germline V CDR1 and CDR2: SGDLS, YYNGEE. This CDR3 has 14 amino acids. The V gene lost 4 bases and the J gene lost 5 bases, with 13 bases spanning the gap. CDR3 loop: CASSSGVGYQPQHF. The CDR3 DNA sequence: TGTGCCAGCAGCTCGGGGGTCGGGTATCAGCCCCAGCATTTT.

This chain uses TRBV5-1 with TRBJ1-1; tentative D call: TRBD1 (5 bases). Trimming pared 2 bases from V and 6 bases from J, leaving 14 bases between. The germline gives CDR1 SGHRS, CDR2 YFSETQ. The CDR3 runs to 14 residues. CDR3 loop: CASSFPGLRAEAFF. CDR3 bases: TGCGCCAGCAGCTTTCCGGGACTCCGAGCTGAAGCTTTCTTT.

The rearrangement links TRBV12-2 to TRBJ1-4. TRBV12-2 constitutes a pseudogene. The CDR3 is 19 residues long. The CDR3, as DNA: TGTGCAAGTCGGGAGCTTAGCGGGGGGAGTGAAGGTGGAAATGAAAAACTGTTTTTT. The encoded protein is CASRELSGGSEGGNEKLFF.

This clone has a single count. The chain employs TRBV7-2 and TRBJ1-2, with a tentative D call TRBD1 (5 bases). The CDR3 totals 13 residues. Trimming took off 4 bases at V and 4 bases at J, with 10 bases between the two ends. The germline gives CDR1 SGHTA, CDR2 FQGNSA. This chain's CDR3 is CASSYDSVYGYTF. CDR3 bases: TGTGCCAGCAGCTACGACAGTGTCTATGGCTACACCTTC. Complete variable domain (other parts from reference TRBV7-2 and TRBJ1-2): GAGVSQSPSNKVTEKGKDVELRCDPISGHTALYWYRQSLGQGLEFLIYFQGNSAPDKSGLPSDRFSAERTGGSVSTLTIQRTQQEDSAVYLCASSYDSVYGYTFGSGTRLTVV.

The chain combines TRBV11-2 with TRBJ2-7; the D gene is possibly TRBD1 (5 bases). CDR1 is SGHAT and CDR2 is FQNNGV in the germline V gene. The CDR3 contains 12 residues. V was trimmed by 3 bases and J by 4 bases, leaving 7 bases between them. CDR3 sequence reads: CASSFRGYEQYF. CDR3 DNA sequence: TGTGCCAGCAGCTTTAGGGGTTACGAGCAGTACTTC.

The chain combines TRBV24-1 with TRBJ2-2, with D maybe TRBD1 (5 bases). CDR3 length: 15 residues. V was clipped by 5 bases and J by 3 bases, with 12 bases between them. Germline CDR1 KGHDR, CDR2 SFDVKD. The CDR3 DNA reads TGTGCCACCAGTGTCCGCGACAGCCACACCGGGGAGCTGTTTTTT. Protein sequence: CATSVRDSHTGELFF.

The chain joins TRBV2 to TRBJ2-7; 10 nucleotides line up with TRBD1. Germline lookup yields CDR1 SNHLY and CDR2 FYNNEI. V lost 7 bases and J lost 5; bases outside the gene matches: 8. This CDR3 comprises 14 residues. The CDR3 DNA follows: TGTGCCAGCATGGCCGGGACAGGGGTCAACGAGCAGTACTTC. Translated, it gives CASMAGTGVNEQYF. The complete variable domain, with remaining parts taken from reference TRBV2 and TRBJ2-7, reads EPEVTQTPSHQVTQMGQEVILRCVPISNHLYFYWYRQILGQKVEFLVSFYNNEISEKSEIFDDQFSVERPDGSNFTLKIRSTKLEDSAMYFCASMAGTGVNEQYFGPGTRLTVT.

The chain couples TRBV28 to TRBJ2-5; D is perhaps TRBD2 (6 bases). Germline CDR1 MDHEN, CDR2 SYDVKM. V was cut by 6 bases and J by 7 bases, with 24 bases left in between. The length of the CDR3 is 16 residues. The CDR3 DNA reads TGTGCCAGCAGCCCTAGGGGATGGGGGGACCCCGGGACCCAGTACTTC. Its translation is CASSPRGWGDPGTQYF.

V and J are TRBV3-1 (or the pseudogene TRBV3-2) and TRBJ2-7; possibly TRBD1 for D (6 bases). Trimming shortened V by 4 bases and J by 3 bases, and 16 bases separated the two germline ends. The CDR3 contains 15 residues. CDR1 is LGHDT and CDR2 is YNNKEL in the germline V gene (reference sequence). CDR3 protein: CASSRYREMDYEQYF. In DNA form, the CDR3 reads TGTGCCAGCAGCCGGTACAGGGAAATGGACTACGAGCAGTACTTC.

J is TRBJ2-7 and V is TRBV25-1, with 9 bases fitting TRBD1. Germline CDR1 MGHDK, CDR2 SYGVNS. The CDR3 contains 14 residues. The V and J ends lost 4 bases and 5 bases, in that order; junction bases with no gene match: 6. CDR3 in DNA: TGTGCCAGCAGTGGAGGACAGGGGATCAACGAGCAGTACTTC. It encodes CASSGGQGINEQYF.

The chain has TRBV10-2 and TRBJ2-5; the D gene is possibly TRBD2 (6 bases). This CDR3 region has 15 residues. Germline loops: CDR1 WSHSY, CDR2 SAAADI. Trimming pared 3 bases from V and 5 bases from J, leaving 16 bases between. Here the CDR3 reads CASSEGRGRWETQYF. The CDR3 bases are TGCGCCAGCAGTGAAGGACGGGGGAGGTGGGAGACCCAGTACTTC.

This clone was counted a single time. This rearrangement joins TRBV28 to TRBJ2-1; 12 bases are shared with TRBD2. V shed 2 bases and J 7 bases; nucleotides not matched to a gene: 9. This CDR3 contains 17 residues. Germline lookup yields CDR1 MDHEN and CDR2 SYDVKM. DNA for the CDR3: TGTGCCAGCAGTTTAGACCTGCTAGCGGGAGGGAGTAATGAGCAGTTCTTC. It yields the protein CASSLDLLAGGSNEQFF.

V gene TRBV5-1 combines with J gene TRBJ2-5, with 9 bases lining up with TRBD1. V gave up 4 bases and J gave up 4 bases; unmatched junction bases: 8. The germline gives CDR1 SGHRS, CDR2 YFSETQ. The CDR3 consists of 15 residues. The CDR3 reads CASSARGQGTETQYF. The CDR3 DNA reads TGCGCCAGCAGCGCTCGGGGACAGGGAACAGAGACCCAGTACTTC.

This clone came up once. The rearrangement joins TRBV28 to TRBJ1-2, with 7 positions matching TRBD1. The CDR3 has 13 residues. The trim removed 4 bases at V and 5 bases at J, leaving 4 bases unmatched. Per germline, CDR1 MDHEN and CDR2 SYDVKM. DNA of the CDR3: TGTGCCAGCAGTTCGGGACAGTGGTATGGCTACACCTTC. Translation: CASSSGQWYGYTF.

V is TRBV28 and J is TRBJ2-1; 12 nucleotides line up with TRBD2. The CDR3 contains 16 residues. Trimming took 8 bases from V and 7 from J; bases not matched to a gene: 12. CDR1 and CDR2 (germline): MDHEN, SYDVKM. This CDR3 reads CASGTSGLAGRNEQFF. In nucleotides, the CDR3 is TGTGCCAGCGGAACATCAGGACTAGCGGGACGGAATGAGCAGTTCTTC.